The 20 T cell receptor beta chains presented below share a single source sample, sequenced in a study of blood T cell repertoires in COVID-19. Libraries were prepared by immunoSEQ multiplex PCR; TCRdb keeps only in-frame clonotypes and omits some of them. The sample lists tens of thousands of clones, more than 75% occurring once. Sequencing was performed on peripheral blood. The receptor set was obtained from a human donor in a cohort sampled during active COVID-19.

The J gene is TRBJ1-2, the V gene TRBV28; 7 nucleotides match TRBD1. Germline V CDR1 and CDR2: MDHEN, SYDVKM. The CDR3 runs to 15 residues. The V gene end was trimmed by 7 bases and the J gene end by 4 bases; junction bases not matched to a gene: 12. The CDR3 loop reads CASTSSGTEAYGYTF. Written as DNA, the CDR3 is TGTGCCAGCACCTCATCCGGGACAGAGGCCTATGGCTACACCTTC.

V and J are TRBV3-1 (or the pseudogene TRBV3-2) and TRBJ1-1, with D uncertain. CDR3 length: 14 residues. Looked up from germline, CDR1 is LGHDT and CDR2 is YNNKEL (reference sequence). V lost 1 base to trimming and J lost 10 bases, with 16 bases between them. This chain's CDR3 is CASSQGSGSLGAFF. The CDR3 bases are TGTGCCAGCAGCCAAGGAAGTGGGAGTTTGGGAGCTTTCTTT.

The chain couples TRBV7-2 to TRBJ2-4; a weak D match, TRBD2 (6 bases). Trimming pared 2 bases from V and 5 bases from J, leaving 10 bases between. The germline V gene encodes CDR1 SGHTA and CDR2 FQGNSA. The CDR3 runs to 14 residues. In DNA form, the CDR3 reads TGTGCCAGCAGCTTACTCGGGGGTCAAAACATTCAGTACTTC. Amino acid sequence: CASSLLGGQNIQYF.

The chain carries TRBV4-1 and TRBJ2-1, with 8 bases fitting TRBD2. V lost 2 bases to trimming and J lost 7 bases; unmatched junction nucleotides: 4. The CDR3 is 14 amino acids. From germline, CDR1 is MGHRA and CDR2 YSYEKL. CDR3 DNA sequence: TGCGCCAGCAGCCAACCCGGGGGGGGAAATGAGCAGTTCTTC. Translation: CASSQPGGGNEQFF.

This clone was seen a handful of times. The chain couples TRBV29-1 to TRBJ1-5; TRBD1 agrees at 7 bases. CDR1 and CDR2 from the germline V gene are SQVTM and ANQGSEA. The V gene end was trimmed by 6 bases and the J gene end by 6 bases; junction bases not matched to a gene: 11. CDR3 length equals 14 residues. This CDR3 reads CSVVTGSLGQPQHF. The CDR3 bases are TGCAGCGTGGTGACAGGGAGTTTGGGTCAGCCCCAGCATTTT.

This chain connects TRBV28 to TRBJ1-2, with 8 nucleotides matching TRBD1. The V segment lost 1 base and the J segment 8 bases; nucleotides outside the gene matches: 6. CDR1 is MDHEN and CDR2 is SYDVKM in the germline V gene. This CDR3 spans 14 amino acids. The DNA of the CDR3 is TGTGCCAGCAGTTTATCAGCAGGGGGCGGGGGCTACACCTTC. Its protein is CASSLSAGGGGYTF.

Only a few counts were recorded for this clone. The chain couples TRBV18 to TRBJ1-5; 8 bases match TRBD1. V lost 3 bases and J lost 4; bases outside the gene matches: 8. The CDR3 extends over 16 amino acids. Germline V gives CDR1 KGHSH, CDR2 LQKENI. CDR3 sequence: CASSPRSGQGNQPQHF. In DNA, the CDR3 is TGTGCCAGCTCACCGAGAAGTGGACAGGGTAATCAGCCCCAGCATTTT. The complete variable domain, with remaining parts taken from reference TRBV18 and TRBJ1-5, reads NAGVMQNPRHLVRRRGQEARLRCSPMKGHSHVYWYRQLPEEGLKFMVYLQKENIIDESGMPKERFSAEFPKEGPSILRIQQVVRGDSAAYFCASSPRSGQGNQPQHFGDGTRLSIL.

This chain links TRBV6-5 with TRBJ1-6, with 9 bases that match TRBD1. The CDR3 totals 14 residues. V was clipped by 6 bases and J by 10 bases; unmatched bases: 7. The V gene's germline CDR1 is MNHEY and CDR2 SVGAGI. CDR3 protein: CASRGQGARSPLHF. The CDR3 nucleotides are TGTGCCAGCAGGGGACAGGGAGCGAGATCACCCCTCCACTTT.

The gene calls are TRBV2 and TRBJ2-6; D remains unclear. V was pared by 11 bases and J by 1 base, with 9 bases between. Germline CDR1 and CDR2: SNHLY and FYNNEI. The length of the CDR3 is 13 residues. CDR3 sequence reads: CAGRASGANVLTF. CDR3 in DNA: TGTGCCGGCCGAGCGTCTGGGGCCAACGTCCTGACTTTC.

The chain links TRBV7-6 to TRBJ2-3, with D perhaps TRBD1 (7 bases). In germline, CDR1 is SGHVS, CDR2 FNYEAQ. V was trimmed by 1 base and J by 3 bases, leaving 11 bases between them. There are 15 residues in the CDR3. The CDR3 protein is CASSLGAGGTDTQYF. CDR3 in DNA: TGTGCCAGCAGCTTAGGGGCAGGGGGGACAGATACGCAGTATTTT.

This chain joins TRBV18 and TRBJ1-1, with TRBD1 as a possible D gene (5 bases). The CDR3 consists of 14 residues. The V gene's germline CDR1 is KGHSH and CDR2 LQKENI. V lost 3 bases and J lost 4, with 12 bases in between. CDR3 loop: CASSPGGRATEAFF. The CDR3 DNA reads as TGTGCCAGCTCACCTGGGGGGAGGGCCACTGAAGCTTTCTTT.

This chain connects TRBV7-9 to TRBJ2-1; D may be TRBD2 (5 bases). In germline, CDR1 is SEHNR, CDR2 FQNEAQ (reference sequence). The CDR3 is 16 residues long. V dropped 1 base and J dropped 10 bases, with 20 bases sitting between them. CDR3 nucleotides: TGTGCCAGCAGCTTAGGGTTTAGCGCGACGGTCGGAGAGCAGTTCTTC. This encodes CASSLGFSATVGEQFF.

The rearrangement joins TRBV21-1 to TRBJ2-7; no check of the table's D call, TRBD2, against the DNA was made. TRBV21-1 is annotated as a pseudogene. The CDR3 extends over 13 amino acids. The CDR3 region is CASSKFRGTVKYV. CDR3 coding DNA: TGTGCCAGCAGCAAATTCCGGGGGACTGTGAAGTACGTC.

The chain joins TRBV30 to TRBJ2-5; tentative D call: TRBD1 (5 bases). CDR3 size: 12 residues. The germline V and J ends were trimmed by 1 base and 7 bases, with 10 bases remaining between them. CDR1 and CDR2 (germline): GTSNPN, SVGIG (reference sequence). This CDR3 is CAWSALQGTQYF. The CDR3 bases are TGTGCCTGGAGTGCCCTTCAGGGGACCCAGTACTTC.

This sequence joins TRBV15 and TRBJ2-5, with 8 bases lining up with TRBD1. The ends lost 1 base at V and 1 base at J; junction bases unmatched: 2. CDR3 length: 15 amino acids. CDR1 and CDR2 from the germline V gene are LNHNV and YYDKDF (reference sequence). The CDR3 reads CATSRVGQGQETQYF. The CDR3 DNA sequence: TGTGCCACCAGCAGAGTTGGACAGGGCCAAGAGACCCAGTACTTC. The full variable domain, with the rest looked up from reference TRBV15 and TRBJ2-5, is DAMVIQNPRYQVTQFGKPVTLSCSQTLNHNVMYWYQQKSSQAPKLLFHYYDKDFNNEADTPDNFQSRRPNTSFCFLDIRSPGLGDTAMYLCATSRVGQGQETQYFGPGTRLLVL.

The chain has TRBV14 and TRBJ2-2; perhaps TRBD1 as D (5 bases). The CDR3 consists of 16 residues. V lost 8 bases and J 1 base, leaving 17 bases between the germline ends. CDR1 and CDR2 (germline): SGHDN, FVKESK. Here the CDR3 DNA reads TGTGCCAGCTCAAGGTGGGGCCAGATGAACACCGGGGAGCTGTTTTTT. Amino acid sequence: CASSRWGQMNTGELFF.

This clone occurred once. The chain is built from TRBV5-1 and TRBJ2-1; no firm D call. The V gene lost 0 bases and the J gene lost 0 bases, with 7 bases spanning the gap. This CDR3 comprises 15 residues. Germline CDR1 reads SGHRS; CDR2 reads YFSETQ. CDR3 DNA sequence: TGCGCCAGCAGCTTGGGGTCGGGCTCCTACAATGAGCAGTTCTTC. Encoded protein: CASSLGSGSYNEQFF.

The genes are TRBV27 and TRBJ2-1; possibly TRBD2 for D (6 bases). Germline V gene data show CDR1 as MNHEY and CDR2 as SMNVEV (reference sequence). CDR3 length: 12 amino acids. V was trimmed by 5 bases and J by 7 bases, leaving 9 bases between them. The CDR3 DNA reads TGTGCCAGCAGTCGCCGGGGGAATGAGCAGTTCTTC. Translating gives CASSRRGNEQFF.

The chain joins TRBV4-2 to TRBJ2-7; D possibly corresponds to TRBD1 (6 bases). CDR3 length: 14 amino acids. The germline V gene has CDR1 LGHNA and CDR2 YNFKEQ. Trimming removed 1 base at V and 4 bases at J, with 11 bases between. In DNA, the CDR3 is TGTGCCAGCAGCCAAGGAGGGGACACTTACGAGCAGTACTTC. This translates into CASSQGGDTYEQYF.

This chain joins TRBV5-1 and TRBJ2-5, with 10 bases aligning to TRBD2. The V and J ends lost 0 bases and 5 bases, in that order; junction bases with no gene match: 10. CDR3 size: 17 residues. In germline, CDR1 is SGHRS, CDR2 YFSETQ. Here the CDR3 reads CASSLGSSGRRWETQYF. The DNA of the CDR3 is TGCGCCAGCAGCTTGGGTTCTAGCGGGAGAAGATGGGAGACCCAGTACTTC.